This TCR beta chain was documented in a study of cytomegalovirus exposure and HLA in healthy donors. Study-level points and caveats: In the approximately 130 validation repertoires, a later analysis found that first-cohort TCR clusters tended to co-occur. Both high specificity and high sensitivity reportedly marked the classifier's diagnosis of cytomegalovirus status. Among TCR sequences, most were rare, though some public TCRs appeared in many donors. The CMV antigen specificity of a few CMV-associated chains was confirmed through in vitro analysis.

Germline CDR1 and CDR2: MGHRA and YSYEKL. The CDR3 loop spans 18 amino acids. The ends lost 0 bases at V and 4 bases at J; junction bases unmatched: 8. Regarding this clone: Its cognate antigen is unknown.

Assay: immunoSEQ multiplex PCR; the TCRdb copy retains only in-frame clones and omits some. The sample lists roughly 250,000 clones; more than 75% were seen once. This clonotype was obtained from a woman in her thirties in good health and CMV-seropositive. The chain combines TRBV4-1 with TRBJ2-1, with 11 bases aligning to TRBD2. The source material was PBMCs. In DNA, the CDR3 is TGCGCCAGCAGCCAAGATCCGCCGGGACTAGCGGATTACAATGAGCAGTTCTTC. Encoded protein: CASSQDPPGLADYNEQFF.